These T cell receptor beta chains were read from a single sample in a study of Graves' ophthalmopathy and Graves' hyperthyroidism. One entry per CDR3 protein, called by TCRdb with MiXCR from the multiplex PCR reads. This table has hundreds of thousands of distinct CDR3 sequences, about 38% appearing once. The sequencing input was peripheral blood. Receptors originate from an adult man with Graves' ophthalmopathy. The CDR3 runs from the conserved cysteine through the conserved F or W. Fields, in order: clone size, D gene, J gene, V gene, CDR3 protein, CDR3 DNA. A D gene is named only where the DNA matches it firmly. Rows give clone size only sometimes, using once, few, many, or a class for an expanded clone.

- | - | TRBJ2-6 | TRBV29-1 | CSSPSGASQYSGANVLTF | TGCAGCTCACCCTCAGGGGCCTCACAATACTCTGGGGCCAACGTCCTGACTTTC
many | - | TRBJ1-1 | TRBV14 | CASSQDGNTEAFF | TGTGCCAGCAGCCAAGACGGGAACACTGAAGCTTTCTTT
- | - | TRBJ2-7 | TRBV10-3 | CASVTGTPSSYEQYF | TGTGCCAGCGTTACCGGGACACCGAGCTCCTACGAGCAGTACTTC
- | TRBD1 | TRBJ2-5 | TRBV10-3 | CAISEGTGSWETQYF | TGTGCCATCAGTGAAGGGACAGGGAGTTGGGAGACCCAGTACTTC
few | - | TRBJ2-3 | TRBV7-2 | CASSPGPFTDTQYF | TGTGCCAGCAGCCCGGGACCCTTCACAGATACGCAGTATTTT
many | - | TRBJ1-2 | TRBV20-1 | CSASATGGYGYTF | TGCAGTGCCAGCGCGACAGGCGGTTACGGCTACACCTTC
- | - | TRBJ2-7 | TRBV24-1 | CATSFLGRPYEQYF | TGTGCCACCAGTTTCCTGGGCCGCCCCTACGAGCAGTACTTC
many | TRBD1 | TRBJ1-5 | TRBV10-3 | CAVGDRGSSNQPQHF | TGTGCCGTGGGGGACAGGGGGAGTAGCAATCAGCCCCAGCATTTT
- | - | TRBJ1-5 | TRBV7-9 | CASSLGGSISNQPQHF | TGTGCCAGCAGCTTAGGGGGGTCGATTAGCAATCAACCCCAGCATTTT
- | TRBD2 | TRBJ2-1 | TRBV25-1 | CATSDFGREGNEQFF | TGTGCCACCAGTGATTTCGGGCGGGAGGGCAATGAGCAGTTCTTC
- | - | TRBJ1-1 | TRBV10-3 | CAISETTENTEAFF | TGTGCCATCAGTGAGACGACAGAGAACACTGAAGCTTTCTTT
- | - | TRBJ2-5 | TRBV10-3 | CAISELGGMETQYF | TGTGCCATCAGTGAGCTTGGGGGTATGGAGACCCAGTACTTC
- | TRBD1 | TRBJ1-1 | TRBV20-1 | CSASPGGGGTEAFF | TGCAGTGCTAGCCCAGGGGGGGGCGGTACTGAAGCTTTCTTT
few | - | TRBJ1-1 | TRBV2 | CASSFHAGPVDTEAFF | TGTGCCAGCAGTTTTCACGCAGGGCCGGTTGACACTGAAGCTTTCTTT
- | - | TRBJ1-2 | TRBV2 | CASSSNGRGYYGYTF | TGTGCCAGCAGCAGTAACGGGAGGGGGTACTATGGCTACACCTTC
many | - | TRBJ2-5 | TRBV7-3 | CASSLPRTRGGETQYF | TGTGCCAGCAGCTTACCCCGGACCCGAGGTGGAGAGACCCAGTACTTC
- | - | TRBJ1-6 | TRBV5-1 | CASSPWGADSPLHF | TGCGCCAGCAGTCCATGGGGGGCGGATTCACCCCTCCACTTT
- | - | TRBJ2-5 | TRBV19 | CASSTGRETQYF | TGTGCCAGTAGTACGGGGCGGGAGACCCAGTACTTC
- | - | TRBJ1-2 | TRBV10-3 | CAISDSRYGDYGYTF | TGTGCCATCAGTGATTCCAGGTACGGCGACTATGGCTACACCTTC
many | TRBD2 | TRBJ2-5 | TRBV19 | CASSISSGLKETQYF | TGTGCCAGTAGTATCTCTAGCGGGCTTAAAGAGACCCAGTACTTC
few | TRBD1 | TRBJ1-5 | TRBV4-3 | CASSPTGGGRSNQPQHF | TGCGCCAGCAGCCCGACAGGGGGCGGAAGATCCAATCAGCCCCAGCATTTT
many | - | TRBJ1-2 | TRBV7-8 | CASSFRTGYGYTF | TGTGCCAGCAGCTTCAGGACGGGCTATGGCTACACCTTC
many | - | TRBJ2-6 | TRBV2 | CASLTGTPSSGANVLTF | TGTGCCAGTTTAACCGGGACTCCGAGCTCTGGGGCCAACGTCCTGACTTTC
- | - | TRBJ1-1 | TRBV29-1 | CSVGPTNTEAFF | TGCAGCGTTGGACCGACTAACACTGAAGCTTTCTTT
few | TRBD1 | TRBJ1-4 | TRBV7-2 | CASSLPGQTNEKLFF | TGTGCCAGCTCACTTCCGGGACAGACTAATGAAAAACTGTTTTTT
- | TRBD1 | TRBJ2-7 | TRBV6-5 | CASSQASETGHSRQYF | TGTGCCAGCAGTCAGGCCTCTGAGACAGGGCACTCCCGGCAGTACTTC